The clone carrying this TCR beta chain came up many times. The antigen is undetermined. This sample was taken from a study of neurological immune-mediated disorders. V was trimmed by 1 base and J by 5 bases, leaving 20 bases between them. The CDR3 has 17 amino acids. Germline CDR1 and CDR2: DFQATT and SNEGSKA (reference sequence). Time point described: longitudinal time-point 2. The cDNA came from 5'RACE with 10-nucleotide random UMIs. Over 190 million TCR-beta sequences, together covering 15-18 subjects, were produced by every individual sequencing run that was carried out. TCRdb re-called the 5' RACE reads with MiXCR, one entry per CDR3 protein. The data hold approximately 89,000 distinct CDR3 sequences, with approximately 13% observed a single time. Findings and limits, study-wide: Levels of TCR clonal expansion peaked in HTLV-1-associated myelopathy and reached their lowest in multiple sclerosis, under those of healthy controls. Sharing of CDR3 amino acid sequences among expanded clones across subjects was absent, suggesting private repertoires in all groups.

V is TRBV20-1 and J is TRBJ2-2; D not resolved. Sequenced input: PBMCs. The receptor was derived from a female donor with HTLV-1-associated myelopathy (HAM/TSP). CDR3 region: CSARALKRSKLTGELFF. The CDR3 nucleotides are TGCAGTGCTAGAGCCCTGAAACGGAGCAAACTGACCGGGGAGCTGTTTTTT.